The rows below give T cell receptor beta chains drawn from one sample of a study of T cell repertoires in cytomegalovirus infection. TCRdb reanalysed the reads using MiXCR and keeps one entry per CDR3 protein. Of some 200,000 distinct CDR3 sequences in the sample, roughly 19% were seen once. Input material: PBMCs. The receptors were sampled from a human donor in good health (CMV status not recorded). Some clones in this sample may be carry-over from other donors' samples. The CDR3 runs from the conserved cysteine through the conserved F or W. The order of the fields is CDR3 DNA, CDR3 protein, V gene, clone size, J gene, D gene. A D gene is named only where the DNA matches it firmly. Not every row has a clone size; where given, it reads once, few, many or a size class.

DNA: TGCAGTGCTAGCCCGGGTTCCTACGAGCAGTACTTC; CDR3: CSASPGSYEQYF; V: TRBV20-1; size: .; J: TRBJ2-7; D: .
DNA: TGTGCCAGCAGCTTCTGGGACAATGAGCAGTTCTTC; CDR3: CASSFWDNEQFF; V: TRBV7-2; size: many; J: TRBJ2-1; D: .
DNA: TGTGCCAGCAGCTTAATTGGGAGCTATGGCTACACCTTC; CDR3: CASSLIGSYGYTF; V: TRBV7-3; size: .; J: TRBJ1-2; D: .
DNA: TGTGCCAGCACCATACTAGCGGGAGAGCGATATACGCAGTATTTT; CDR3: CASTILAGERYTQYF; V: TRBV5-5; size: .; J: TRBJ2-3; D: TRBD2
DNA: TGCGCCAGCAGCCAAGATAAACTAGCGGGAGATTCCGATACGCAGTATTTT; CDR3: CASSQDKLAGDSDTQYF; V: TRBV4-1; size: .; J: TRBJ2-3; D: TRBD2
DNA: TGTGCCAGCCGGGACAGGGCCACCGGGGAGCTGTTTTTT; CDR3: CASRDRATGELFF; V: TRBV27; size: few; J: TRBJ2-2; D: TRBD1
DNA: TGCAGTGCTAGCGTACTCCGGACGGGTGGGAACGAGCAGTACTTC; CDR3: CSASVLRTGGNEQYF; V: TRBV20-1; size: few; J: TRBJ2-7; D: .
DNA: TGTGCCAGCAGCTTAGTCTCAGCGGGGCGCTACAATGAGCAGTTCTTC; CDR3: CASSLVSAGRYNEQFF; V: TRBV7-2; size: many; J: TRBJ2-1; D: TRBD2
DNA: TGTGCCAGCAGTTTAGGGGCAGGGGAGGGCCTAAGAGTAGAGACCCAGTACTTC; CDR3: CASSLGAGEGLRVETQYF; V: TRBV28; size: few; J: TRBJ2-5; D: .
DNA: TGTGCCAGCAGCACACAAACAGGTTTGGAGCAGTACTTC; CDR3: CASSTQTGLEQYF; V: TRBV7-8; size: .; J: TRBJ2-7; D: .
DNA: TGTGCCAGCAGTCCTTCGAAGGGGCCCCAGTACTTC; CDR3: CASSPSKGPQYF; V: TRBV5-6; size: many; J: TRBJ2-5; D: .
DNA: TGTGCCAGCAGCGTAAGCTCCTACGAGCAGTACTTC; CDR3: CASSVSSYEQYF; V: TRBV7-2; size: many; J: TRBJ2-7; D: .
DNA: TGTGCCAGCAGTCTACTCGGGACCCAGCAAGAAAAACTGTTTTTT; CDR3: CASSLLGTQQEKLFF; V: TRBV6-5; size: .; J: TRBJ1-4; D: .
DNA: TGTGCCAGCAGCCAAGATACAGGTACTAGCTCCTACAATGAGCAGTTCTTC; CDR3: CASSQDTGTSSYNEQFF; V: TRBV14; size: .; J: TRBJ2-1; D: .
DNA: TGTGCCAGCAGATCCTCGGCCGAGTACGAGCAGTACTTC; CDR3: CASRSSAEYEQYF; V: TRBV6-6; size: .; J: TRBJ2-7; D: .
DNA: TGTGCCAGCACTCGCGGAGGGGGCAGTGGGAAAACCCAGTACTTC; CDR3: CASTRGGGSGKTQYF; V: TRBV25-1; size: few; J: TRBJ2-5; D: .
DNA: TGTGCCAGCAGCTTAACGGCAGGGCAGGGGGAAAGGAATGAGCAGTTCTTC; CDR3: CASSLTAGQGERNEQFF; V: TRBV7-3; size: few; J: TRBJ2-1; D: TRBD1
DNA: TGTGCCATCAGTGGCCCTTCACCGACAGGGGAGTTTACCTATGGCTACACCTTC; CDR3: CAISGPSPTGEFTYGYTF; V: TRBV10-3; size: few; J: TRBJ1-2; D: TRBD1
DNA: TGTGCCAGCAGTTCACACAGGGGGCAGGGCCGAAACTACCAGCATTTT; CDR3: CASSSHRGQGRNYQHF; V: TRBV12-3/TRBV12-4; size: .; J: TRBJ1-5; D: TRBD1
DNA: TGTGCCAGTAGTTGGCAGACAGGGGGGGCCAATGAGCAGTTCTTC; CDR3: CASSWQTGGANEQFF; V: TRBV19; size: .; J: TRBJ2-1; D: TRBD1
DNA: TGTGCCAGCAGTTTAGGTGACAGCTCCTACGAGCAGTACTTC; CDR3: CASSLGDSSYEQYF; V: TRBV12-3/TRBV12-4; size: many; J: TRBJ2-7; D: .
DNA: TGTGCCAGCAGCTTAGATCGGACAGGGGACACTGAAGCTTTCTTT; CDR3: CASSLDRTGDTEAFF; V: TRBV7-2; size: few; J: TRBJ1-1; D: TRBD1
DNA: TGTGCCAGCAGCCCGCGGACTAGCGGGGGACAAGAGACCCAGTACTTC; CDR3: CASSPRTSGGQETQYF; V: TRBV7-2; size: many; J: TRBJ2-5; D: TRBD2
DNA: TGCGCCAGCAGCCAAGATCCAACAGGCCGTGTGACCCAGTACTTC; CDR3: CASSQDPTGRVTQYF; V: TRBV4-3; size: few; J: TRBJ2-5; D: .
DNA: TGTGCCAGCTCGCTGGACCCGGGCCACGGGGGCGATGGCTACACCTTC; CDR3: CASSLDPGHGGDGYTF; V: TRBV18; size: few; J: TRBJ1-2; D: .
DNA: TGTGCCAGTAGTACCCAGACAGGGGGCGCCGATACTGAAGCTTTCTTT; CDR3: CASSTQTGGADTEAFF; V: TRBV19; size: .; J: TRBJ1-1; D: TRBD1
DNA: TGTGCCAGCAGCCACTCCGACTTGAACACTGGAGCTTTCTTT; CDR3: CASSHSDLNTGAFF; V: TRBV3-1; size: .; J: TRBJ1-1; D: .
DNA: TGCAGCGTTGAAGAAGGTCTCGATGGCTACACCTTC; CDR3: CSVEEGLDGYTF; V: TRBV29-1; size: .; J: TRBJ1-2; D: .
DNA: TGTGCCAGCAGTTCTTCCGGGACAGGGGGAAATGAGCAGTTCTTC; CDR3: CASSSSGTGGNEQFF; V: TRBV6-4; size: .; J: TRBJ2-1; D: TRBD1
DNA: TGTGCCAGCAGCCCCGCCACAGATACGCAGTATTTT; CDR3: CASSPATDTQYF; V: TRBV7-8; size: many; J: TRBJ2-3; D: .
DNA: TGCAGTGTTCAGAATAGAGGTCAGCCCCAGCATTTT; CDR3: CSVQNRGQPQHF; V: TRBV20-1; size: .; J: TRBJ1-5; D: .
DNA: TGTGCCAGCAGCTTAGGGACTAGCGGGATCAATGAGCAGTTCTTC; CDR3: CASSLGTSGINEQFF; V: TRBV7-9; size: .; J: TRBJ2-1; D: TRBD2
DNA: TGTGCCAGCACTCCCACAGAGATTCGGGGTTCACCCCTCCACTTT; CDR3: CASTPTEIRGSPLHF; V: TRBV6-2/TRBV6-3; size: .; J: TRBJ1-6; D: .
DNA: TGCAGTGCTAGTAGGCTAGCGGGGAAAACTCAAGGGACCCAGTACTTC; CDR3: CSASRLAGKTQGTQYF; V: TRBV20-1; size: few; J: TRBJ2-5; D: TRBD2
DNA: TGTGCCAGCAGCCAAAACAGGGGTGTTGACGAGCAGTACTTC; CDR3: CASSQNRGVDEQYF; V: TRBV28; size: .; J: TRBJ2-7; D: TRBD1
DNA: TGCAGCGTAGCCCGGGACAGTAATTCACCCCTCCACTTT; CDR3: CSVARDSNSPLHF; V: TRBV29-1; size: .; J: TRBJ1-6; D: TRBD1
DNA: TGTGCCAGGAGTACCTCCGGGACAGGGGCTATATTTGGTTACGAGCAGTACTTC; CDR3: CARSTSGTGAIFGYEQYF; V: TRBV28; size: .; J: TRBJ2-7; D: TRBD1
DNA: TGTGCCAGCAGCTCCGGGGACATTATCGTCGCGAACACCGGGGAGCTGTTTTTT; CDR3: CASSSGDIIVANTGELFF; V: TRBV11-1; size: .; J: TRBJ2-2; D: .
DNA: TGTGCCAGCAGACGTGTGAGGGATACGGGTGAGCAGTTCTTC; CDR3: CASRRVRDTGEQFF; V: TRBV5-6; size: few; J: TRBJ2-1; D: .
DNA: TGTGCCAGCAGCATACAGGGTGGCGAGCAGTACTTC; CDR3: CASSIQGGEQYF; V: TRBV7-3; size: .; J: TRBJ2-7; D: .
DNA: TGTGCCAGCAGTTTACAGGGAAGCCAGCCCCAGCATTTT; CDR3: CASSLQGSQPQHF; V: TRBV28; size: few; J: TRBJ1-5; D: .
DNA: TGCGCCAGCAGTGACAGGGGGCGGCAAGAGACCCAGTACTTC; CDR3: CASSDRGRQETQYF; V: TRBV10-2; size: .; J: TRBJ2-5; D: TRBD1
DNA: TGCGCCAGCAGCCTAGAGGACAGGGGAGGCACTGAAGCTTTCTTT; CDR3: CASSLEDRGGTEAFF; V: TRBV5-1; size: few; J: TRBJ1-1; D: TRBD1
DNA: TGTGCCAGCAGTTTAGGGACAGAACCCCGCGAGCAGTACTTC; CDR3: CASSLGTEPREQYF; V: TRBV28; size: .; J: TRBJ2-7; D: TRBD1
DNA: TGTGCCAGCATCTCGCGACTAGCGGGACCCCAGTTCTTC; CDR3: CASISRLAGPQFF; V: TRBV28; size: .; J: TRBJ2-1; D: TRBD2
DNA: TGTGCCAGCAGTATAACTCTAGCGGGAGCGACCGGGGAGCTGTTTTTT; CDR3: CASSITLAGATGELFF; V: TRBV28; size: .; J: TRBJ2-2; D: TRBD2
DNA: TGTGCCTCCTGGGTTAGCGGGAGGGCCAACACCGGGGAGCTGTTTTTT; CDR3: CASWVSGRANTGELFF; V: TRBV28; size: .; J: TRBJ2-2; D: TRBD2
DNA: TGTGCCAGCACCCGGGACGGGCTACGAGATGTTGGCAAAAACATTCAGTACTTC; CDR3: CASTRDGLRDVGKNIQYF; V: TRBV6-1; size: few; J: TRBJ2-4; D: .
DNA: TGCAGTGCTAGGACAGATAGCAATCAGCCCCAGCATTTT; CDR3: CSARTDSNQPQHF; V: TRBV20-1; size: few; J: TRBJ1-5; D: .
DNA: TGTGCCAGCATGTTCGGGCGATCAGCTTTCTTT; CDR3: CASMFGRSAFF; V: TRBV6-1; size: many; J: TRBJ1-1; D: .
DNA: TGTGCCAGCGGAAACAGGGGAAGGGGAACTGAAGCTTTCTTT; CDR3: CASGNRGRGTEAFF; V: TRBV4-2; size: .; J: TRBJ1-1; D: TRBD1
DNA: TGTGCCAGCAGCCGCGCTCTAGCGGACCTCACCGGGGAGCTGTTTTTT; CDR3: CASSRALADLTGELFF; V: TRBV7-6; size: many; J: TRBJ2-2; D: TRBD2
DNA: TGTGCCAGCCGAGACAGGGAGGGTGGGGCCAACGTCCTGACTTTC; CDR3: CASRDREGGANVLTF; V: TRBV11-2; size: many; J: TRBJ2-6; D: .
DNA: TGTGCCAGCAGCGTAAGTCCGGGAGACCAAGAGACCCAGTACTTC; CDR3: CASSVSPGDQETQYF; V: TRBV9; size: .; J: TRBJ2-5; D: .
DNA: TGTGCCAGCAGCTTAACAACTAGCGGGGGCCAAGAGACCCAGTACTTC; CDR3: CASSLTTSGGQETQYF; V: TRBV7-6; size: many; J: TRBJ2-5; D: TRBD2
DNA: TGTGCCAGCAGCTTTAGCGGGAGAGGGAATGAGCAGTTCTTC; CDR3: CASSFSGRGNEQFF; V: TRBV7-8; size: many; J: TRBJ2-1; D: TRBD2
DNA: TGTGCCAGCAGCCCAGGGGGCCCAAAGCCTGAAGCTTTCTTT; CDR3: CASSPGGPKPEAFF; V: TRBV7-8; size: few; J: TRBJ1-1; D: TRBD1